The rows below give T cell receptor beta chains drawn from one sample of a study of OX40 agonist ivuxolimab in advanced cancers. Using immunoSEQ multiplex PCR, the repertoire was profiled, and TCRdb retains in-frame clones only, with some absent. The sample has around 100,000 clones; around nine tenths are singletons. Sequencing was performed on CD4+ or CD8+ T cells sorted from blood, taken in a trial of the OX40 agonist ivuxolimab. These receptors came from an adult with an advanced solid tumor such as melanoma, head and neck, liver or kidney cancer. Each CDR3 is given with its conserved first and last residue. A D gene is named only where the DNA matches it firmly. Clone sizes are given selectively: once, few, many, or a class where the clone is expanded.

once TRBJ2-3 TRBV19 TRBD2 TGTGCCAGTAGTGCGGGGGGGGATACGCAGTATTTT CASSAGGDTQYF
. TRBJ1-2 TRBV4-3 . TGCGCCAGCAGCCAAGAGGCCCGGCACCGTGATGGCTACACCTTC CASSQEARHRDGYTF
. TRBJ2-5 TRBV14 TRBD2 TGTGCCAGCAGCCACGGGACTAGCGAGGAGACCCAGTACTTC CASSHGTSEETQYF
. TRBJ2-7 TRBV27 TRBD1 TGTGCCAGCAGTACGTGGACAGGGGGCACATACGAGCAGTACTTC CASSTWTGGTYEQYF
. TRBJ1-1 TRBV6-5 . TGTGCCAGCAGTTACTCGGAGAACACTGAAGCTTTCTTT CASSYSENTEAFF
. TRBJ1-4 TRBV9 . TGTGCCAGCAGCGTAGCAGGGACGCAACCTGAAAAACTGTTTTTT CASSVAGTQPEKLFF
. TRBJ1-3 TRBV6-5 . TGTGCCAGCATTGAGGGGGGGGCTTATGGAAACACCATATATTTT CASIEGGAYGNTIYF
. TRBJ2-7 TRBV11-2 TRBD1 TGTGCCAGCAGCACCCGGGACAGGAGCCTCTCCTACGAGCAGTACTTC CASSTRDRSLSYEQYF
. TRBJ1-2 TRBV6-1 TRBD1 TGTGCCAGCGACAGGGCCGTCACCTTC CASDRAVTF
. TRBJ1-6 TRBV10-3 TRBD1 TGTGCCATCAGTGAGTCGACAGGGGAGGGTTCACCCCTCCACTTT CAISESTGEGSPLHF
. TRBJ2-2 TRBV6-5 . TGTGCCAGCAGTCCCCGGCGAGTCGGGGAGCTGTTTTTT CASSPRRVGELFF
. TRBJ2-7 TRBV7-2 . TGTGCCAGCAGCCTTCAAGGGCCCCCCTACTACGAGCAGTACTTC CASSLQGPPYYEQYF
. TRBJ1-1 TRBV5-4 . TGTGCCAGCAGCTGGGGAACCGCGCCGAACACTGAAGCTTTCTTT CASSWGTAPNTEAFF
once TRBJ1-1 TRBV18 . TGTGCCAGCTCACCAGAAGGGGCGAACACTGAAGCTTTCTTT CASSPEGANTEAFF
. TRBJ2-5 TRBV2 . TGTGCCAGCAGGGGGGAAGAGACCCAGTACTTC CASRGEETQYF
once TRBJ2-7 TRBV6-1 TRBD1 TGTGCCAGCAGTGTCGGGACAGGGCGCGAGCAGTACTTC CASSVGTGREQYF
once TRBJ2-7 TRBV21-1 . TGTGCCAGCAGCTTGCGGAAAAGAGGCTCCTACGAGCAGTACTTC CASSLRKRGSYEQYF
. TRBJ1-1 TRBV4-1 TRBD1 TGCGCCAGCAGCCAAGCCGGGACAGCAAACACTGAAGCTTTCTTT CASSQAGTANTEAFF
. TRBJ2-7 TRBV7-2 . TGTGCCAGCAGCTTTGCCTACGAGCAGTACTTC CASSFAYEQYF
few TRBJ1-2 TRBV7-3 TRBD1 TGTGCCAGCAGCCCCGGGACAGGGGTTGGCTACACCTTC CASSPGTGVGYTF
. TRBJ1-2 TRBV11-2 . TGTGCCAGCGGGACGGGAGGCTACACCTTC CASGTGGYTF
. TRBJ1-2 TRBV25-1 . TGTGCCAGCAGTGAATGGAACAGAAACTATGGCTACACCTTC CASSEWNRNYGYTF
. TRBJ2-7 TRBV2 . TGTGCCAGCAGGAGGGATAGGGGGGGACCCTACGAGCAGTACTTC CASRRDRGGPYEQYF
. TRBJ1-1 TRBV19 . TGTGCCAGTAGTATAGACTGGACGGTGAACACTGAAGCTTTCTTT CASSIDWTVNTEAFF
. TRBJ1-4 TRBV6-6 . TGTGCCAGCAGTTACTCGTGGGATATTGAAAAACTGTTTTTT CASSYSWDIEKLFF
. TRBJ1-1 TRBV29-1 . TGCAGCGTTGAAGATTTGAGGGTGGCTGAAGCTTTCTTT CSVEDLRVAEAFF
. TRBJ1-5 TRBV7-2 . TGTGCCAGCAGCCTGGGGGGGGAGCCGGACCAGCCCCAGCATTTT CASSLGGEPDQPQHF
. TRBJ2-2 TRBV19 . TGTGCCAGTACCCTCCATTTGGGACCCACGAACACCGGGGAGCTGTTTTTT CASTLHLGPTNTGELFF
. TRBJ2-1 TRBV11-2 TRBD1 TGTGCCAGCAGCTTAGCTAACAGGGGGCGCATTCAGAATGAGCAGTTCTTC CASSLANRGRIQNEQFF
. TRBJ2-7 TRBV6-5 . TGTGCCAGCAGCACCGGGACGGCATCCTACGAGCAGTACTTC CASSTGTASYEQYF
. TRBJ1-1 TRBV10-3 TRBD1 TGTGCCATCAGTGAGACAGGGGGGATGACTGAAGCTTTCTTT CAISETGGMTEAFF
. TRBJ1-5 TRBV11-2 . TGTGCCAGCAGCTCCGACAGTTTCCGGCCCCAGCATTTT CASSSDSFRPQHF
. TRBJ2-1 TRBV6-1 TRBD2 TGTGCCATCAGTGAGGAAGCGGGGGGGCTGAACAATGAGCAGTTCTTC CAISEEAGGLNNEQFF
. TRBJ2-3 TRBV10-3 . TGTGCCATCAGTGAAGGGCGGACCACAGATACGCAGTATTTT CAISEGRTTDTQYF
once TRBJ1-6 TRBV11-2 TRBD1 TGTGCCAGCAGCTACCCGGGCAGGGGGCGATCACCCCTCCACTTT CASSYPGRGRSPLHF
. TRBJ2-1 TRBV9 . TGTGCCAGCAGCGTAGGTGGCTTAGCCTACAATGAGCAGTTCTTC CASSVGGLAYNEQFF
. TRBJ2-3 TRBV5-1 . TGCGCCAGCAGCTTTGACGGGACTAGCACAGATACGCAGTATTTT CASSFDGTSTDTQYF
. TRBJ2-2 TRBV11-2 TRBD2 TGTGCCAGCAGCTACTGGACTAGCGGGTCGAACACCGGGGAGCTGTTTTTT CASSYWTSGSNTGELFF
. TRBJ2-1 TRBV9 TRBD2 TGTGCCAGCAGCCCGTGGGGGGGTACCTACAATGAGCAGTTCTTC CASSPWGGTYNEQFF
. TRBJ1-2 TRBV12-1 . TGTGCCAGCAGCCCCGACGGCAACTATGGCTACACCTTC CASSPDGNYGYTF
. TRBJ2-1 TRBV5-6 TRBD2 TGTGCCAGCAGCTTGGGGAAGGGACTAGCGGGAGGGTTCTTC CASSLGKGLAGGFF
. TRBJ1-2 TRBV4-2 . TGTGCCAGCAGCCAAGGGGGGGCAGGGGAGGCCTATGGCTACACCTTC CASSQGGAGEAYGYTF